This TCR beta chain was recovered during a study of blood T cell repertoires in COVID-19. The wider study: Italy, Spain and the United States were the sources of the convalescent and acute COVID-19 samples. T cells, B-cell-depleted T cells, or PBMCs provided the cDNA or gDNA that served as material.

Methods used by the authors: From reference gene primer amplification, estimates of nucleated cell counts were derived. Libraries were prepared by immunoSEQ multiplex PCR; TCRdb keeps only in-frame clonotypes and omits some of them. V and J calls and clone size follow that table, whereas D and trimming were derived from the DNA. The data hold roughly 250,000 clones, with roughly 84% observed a single time. From germline, CDR1 is SGHTA and CDR2 FQGNSA. Trimming removed 2 bases from V and 9 bases from J, with 23 bases in between. The length of the CDR3 is 18 residues. The TCR comes from a human donor in a cohort sampled during active COVID-19. The genes are TRBV7-2 and TRBJ1-6, with D unclear. Material: peripheral blood. As DNA, the CDR3 is TGTGCCAGCAGCTTATCCATAGCGGTCCTAAAAACGGGTTCACCCCTCCACTTT. This encodes CASSLSIAVLKTGSPLHF.